This T cell receptor (beta chain) appears in the sequencing data of a study of monozygotic twins with inflammatory bowel disease. General study findings and limits: IBD patients displayed reduced TCRbeta diversity (inverse Simpson) when set against healthy co-twins. Twins classed as concordant or discordant showed no difference in repertoire similarity, possibly from limited power.

Note on this clonotype: Its target is not known.

CDR3 size: 12 residues. Germline V lookup: CDR1 DFQATT, CDR2 SNEGSKA (reference sequence). cDNA synthesis was performed in eight separate reactions for each sample. From its re-call of the 5' RACE reads, TCRdb lists each CDR3 protein once, without DNA. This sample carries around 400,000 distinct CDR3 sequences, with approximately 2.3% going to the ten biggest clones. This sequence originates from a human donor with ulcerative colitis or Crohn's disease, or a healthy co-twin of an affected twin (not recorded which). The chain joins TRBV20-1 to TRBJ1-2; TCRdb proposes TRBD1, but this gene call is untestable without DNA. Specimen: blood. The CDR3 loop is CSARGTAYGYTF.